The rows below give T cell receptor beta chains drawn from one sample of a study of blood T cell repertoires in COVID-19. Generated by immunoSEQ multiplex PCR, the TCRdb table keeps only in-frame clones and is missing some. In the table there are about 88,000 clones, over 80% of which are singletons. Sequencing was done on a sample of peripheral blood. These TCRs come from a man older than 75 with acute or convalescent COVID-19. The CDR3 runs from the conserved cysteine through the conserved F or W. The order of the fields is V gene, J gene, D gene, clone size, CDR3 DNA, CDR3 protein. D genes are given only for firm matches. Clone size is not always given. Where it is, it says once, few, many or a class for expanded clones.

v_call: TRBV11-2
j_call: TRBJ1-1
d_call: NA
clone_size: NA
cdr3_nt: TGTGCCAGCAGCCTGACAGGCGGGGGAGCTTTCTTT
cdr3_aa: CASSLTGGGAFF

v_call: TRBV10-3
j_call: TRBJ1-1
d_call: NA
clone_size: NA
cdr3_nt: TGTGCCATCAGTGAGGGTCCGGACACTGAAGCTTTCTTT
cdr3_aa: CAISEGPDTEAFF

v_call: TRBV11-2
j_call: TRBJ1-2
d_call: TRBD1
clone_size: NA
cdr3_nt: TGTGCCAGCAGCACCGGACAGGGAGGCTATGGCTACACCTTC
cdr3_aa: CASSTGQGGYGYTF

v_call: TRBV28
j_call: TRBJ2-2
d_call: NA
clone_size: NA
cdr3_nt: TGTGCCACCCTTATAGCCGGGGAGCTGTTTTTT
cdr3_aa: CATLIAGELFF

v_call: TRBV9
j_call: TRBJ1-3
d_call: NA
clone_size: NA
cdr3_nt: TGTGCCAGCAGCGTAGTCGCAGGCTCTGGAAACACCATATATTTT
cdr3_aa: CASSVVAGSGNTIYF

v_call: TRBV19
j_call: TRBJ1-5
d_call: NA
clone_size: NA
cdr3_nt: TGTGCCAGTAGTATAGATCGGGGGATGTATAGCAATCAGCCCCAGCATTTT
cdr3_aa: CASSIDRGMYSNQPQHF

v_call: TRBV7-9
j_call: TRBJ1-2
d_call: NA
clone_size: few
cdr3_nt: TGTGCCAGCAGCTTAGGTGAGAGGTATGGCTACACCTTC
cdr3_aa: CASSLGERYGYTF

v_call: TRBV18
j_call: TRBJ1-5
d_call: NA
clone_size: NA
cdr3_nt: TGTGCCAGCTCACCGGAGGGGATGAGTAGCAATCAGCCCCAGCATTTT
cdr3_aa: CASSPEGMSSNQPQHF

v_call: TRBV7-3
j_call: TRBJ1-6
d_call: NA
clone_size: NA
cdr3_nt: TGTGCCAGCAGCCGGGAGGGTGGTTTAAATTCACCCCTCCACTTT
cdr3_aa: CASSREGGLNSPLHF

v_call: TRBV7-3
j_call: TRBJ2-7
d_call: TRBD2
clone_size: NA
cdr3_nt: TGTGCCAGCAGCCCCGGGGGGGCGGGAGGGGAGCAGTACTTC
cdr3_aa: CASSPGGAGGEQYF

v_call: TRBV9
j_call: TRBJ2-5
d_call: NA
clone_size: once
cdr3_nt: TGTGCCAGCAACTCCCTGGTCGGAGAGACCCAGTACTTC
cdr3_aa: CASNSLVGETQYF

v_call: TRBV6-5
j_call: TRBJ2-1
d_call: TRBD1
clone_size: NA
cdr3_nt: TGTGCCAGCAGCCCCGGGACAGGGTCCGGCAATGAGCAGTTCTTC
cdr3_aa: CASSPGTGSGNEQFF

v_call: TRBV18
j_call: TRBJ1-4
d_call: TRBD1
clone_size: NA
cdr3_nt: TGTGCCAGCTCAACCCGGGACAGGGGTAACGCTAATGAAAAACTGTTTTTT
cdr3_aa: CASSTRDRGNANEKLFF

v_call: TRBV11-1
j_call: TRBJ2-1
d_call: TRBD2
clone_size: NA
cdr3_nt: TGTGCCAGCAGCTTGGGACTAGGCGGGGGGACCAATGAGCAGTTCTTC
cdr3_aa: CASSLGLGGGTNEQFF

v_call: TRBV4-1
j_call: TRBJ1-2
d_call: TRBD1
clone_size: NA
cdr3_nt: TGCGCCAGCAGCCTTCAACGCGGGACAGGGGGAATGGGGAACTATGGCTACACCTTC
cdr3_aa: CASSLQRGTGGMGNYGYTF

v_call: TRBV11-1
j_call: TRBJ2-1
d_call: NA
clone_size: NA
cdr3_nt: TGTGCCAGCAGCAATTGGGGGGCGGGAGACAATGAGCAGTTCTTC
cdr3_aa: CASSNWGAGDNEQFF

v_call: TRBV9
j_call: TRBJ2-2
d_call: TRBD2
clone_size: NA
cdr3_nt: TGTGCCAGCAGCGTAGCGGGGGGGAACACCGGGGAGCTGTTTTTT
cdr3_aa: CASSVAGGNTGELFF

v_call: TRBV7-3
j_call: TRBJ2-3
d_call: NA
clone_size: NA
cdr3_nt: TGTGCCAGCAGCTTAAGAGCGTTTAGCACAGATACGCAGTATTTT
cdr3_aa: CASSLRAFSTDTQYF

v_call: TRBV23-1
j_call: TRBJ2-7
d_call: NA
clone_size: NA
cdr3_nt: TGCGCCAGCACCCGGGTCCCCTACGAGCAGTACTTC
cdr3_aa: CASTRVPYEQYF

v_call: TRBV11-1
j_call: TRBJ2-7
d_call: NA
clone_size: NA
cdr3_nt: TGTGCCAGCAGCTTAGGGACAGCCTCCTACGAGCAGTACTTC
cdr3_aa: CASSLGTASYEQYF

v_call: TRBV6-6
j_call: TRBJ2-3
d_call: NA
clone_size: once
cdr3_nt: TGTGCCAGCAGTTCAACATTCACCGGGGGGCGAGATACGCAGTATTTT
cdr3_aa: CASSSTFTGGRDTQYF

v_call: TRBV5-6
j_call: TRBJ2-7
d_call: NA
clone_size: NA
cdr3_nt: TGTGCCAGCAGCTTGGGGGCCCAAGCAGGGTTCGAGCAGTACTTC
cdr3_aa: CASSLGAQAGFEQYF

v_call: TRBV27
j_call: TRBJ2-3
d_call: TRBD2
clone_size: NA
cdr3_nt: TGTGCCAGCACCCCGGGGGGGGCGGGGGGTTATACGCAGTATTTT
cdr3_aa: CASTPGGAGGYTQYF

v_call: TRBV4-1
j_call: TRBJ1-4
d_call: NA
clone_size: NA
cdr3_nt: TGCGCCAGCAGCCAAGATACAGGGAACGAAAAACTGTTTTTT
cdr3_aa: CASSQDTGNEKLFF

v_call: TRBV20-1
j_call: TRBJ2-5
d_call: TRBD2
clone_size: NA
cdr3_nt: TGCAGTGCTAGTAGACTAGCGGGAGCCCCGGTTCAGGAGGTGAAGACCCAGTACTTC
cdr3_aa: CSASRLAGAPVQEVKTQYF

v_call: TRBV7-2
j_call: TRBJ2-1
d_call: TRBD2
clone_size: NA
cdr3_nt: TGTGCCAGCGGACTAGCGGGCTCCTACAATGAGCAGTTCTTC
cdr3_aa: CASGLAGSYNEQFF

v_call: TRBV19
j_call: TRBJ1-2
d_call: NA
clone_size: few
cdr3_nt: TGTGCCAGTAGTGCCCAACAGGGTGCGTACGGCTACACCTTC
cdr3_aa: CASSAQQGAYGYTF

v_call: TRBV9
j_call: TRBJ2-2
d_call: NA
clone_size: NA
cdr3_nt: TGTGCCAGCAGCGTTAGGGGCGCGGGGTCCCCCGGGGAGCTGTTTTTT
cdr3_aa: CASSVRGAGSPGELFF

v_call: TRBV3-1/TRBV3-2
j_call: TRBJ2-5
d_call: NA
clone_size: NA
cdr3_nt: TGTGCCAGCAGCCAAGTGGGTGACACTCCGTACCAAGAGACCCAGTACTTC
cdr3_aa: CASSQVGDTPYQETQYF

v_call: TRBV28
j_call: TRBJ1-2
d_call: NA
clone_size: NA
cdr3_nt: TGTGCCAGCAGCCCCATTACTACGGGTGGAACCTATGGCTACACCTTC
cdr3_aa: CASSPITTGGTYGYTF

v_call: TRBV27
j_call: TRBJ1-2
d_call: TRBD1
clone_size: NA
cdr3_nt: TGTGCCAGCCCGAAGGGGCACAGGGGCAGAATTAGGGGCTACACCTTC
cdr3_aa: CASPKGHRGRIRGYTF

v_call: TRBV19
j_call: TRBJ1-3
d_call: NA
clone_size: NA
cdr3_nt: TGTGCCAGTACCCCCCGGGCCCCGACAGAGCGCGTTTCTGGAAACACCATATATTTT
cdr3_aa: CASTPRAPTERVSGNTIYF

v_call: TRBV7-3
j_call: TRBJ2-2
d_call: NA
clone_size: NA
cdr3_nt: TGTGCCAGCAGCTTAACGGGAGTGAACACCGGGGAGCTGTTTTTT
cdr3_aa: CASSLTGVNTGELFF

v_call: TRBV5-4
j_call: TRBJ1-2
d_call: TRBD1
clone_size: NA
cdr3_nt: TGTGCCAGCAGCCAGGGACAGCTCTATGGCTACACCTTC
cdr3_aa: CASSQGQLYGYTF

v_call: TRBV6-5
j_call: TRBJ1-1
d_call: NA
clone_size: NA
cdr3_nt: TGTGCCACCACACCAGGGGAATCGAACACTGAAGCTTTCTTT
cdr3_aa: CATTPGESNTEAFF

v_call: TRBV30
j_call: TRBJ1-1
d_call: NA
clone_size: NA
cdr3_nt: TGTGCCTGGAGTGGAGGCATGAACACTGAAGCTTTCTTT
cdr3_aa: CAWSGGMNTEAFF

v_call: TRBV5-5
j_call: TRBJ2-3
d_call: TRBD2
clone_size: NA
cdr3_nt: TGTGCCAGCAGCTTAGTAAGCGGGAGGGCCGAAGATACGCAGTATTTT
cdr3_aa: CASSLVSGRAEDTQYF

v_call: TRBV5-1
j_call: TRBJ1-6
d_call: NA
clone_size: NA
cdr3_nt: TGCGCCAGCAGCTTGGGACAGAAAAATTCACCCCTCCACTTT
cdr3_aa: CASSLGQKNSPLHF

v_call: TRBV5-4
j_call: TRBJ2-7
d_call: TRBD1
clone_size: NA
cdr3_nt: TGTGCCAGCAGCTTCCTGACAGGGGGCGGCGAGCAGTACTTC
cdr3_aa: CASSFLTGGGEQYF